This TCR beta chain was sequenced during a study of blood T cell repertoires in COVID-19 (dated by TCRdb to 2018 to 2021). In terms of the full investigation: The collaborator samples originated in the United States, Italy and Spain and spanned the acute and convalescent phases of COVID-19. The material from the prospective study consisted of cDNA or gDNA derived from T cells, B-cell-depleted T cells, or PBMCs. Subjects who had been exposed to COVID-19, were actively infected with it, or had recovered from it provided the deeply sampled blood TCRbeta repertoires that made up the dataset. The repertoires were released in a freely available public database meant as a resource for research on the immune response to SARS-CoV-2. Samples came from the ongoing ImmuneRACE study (first 160 participants) plus 1,254 subjects from 6 global collaborators. Sample metadata almost always included a de-identified subject ID, COVID-19 status, age in years and sex. Where available, HLA class I and class II types were obtained from metadata supplied by the sample provider rather than from assay-based typing.

The collaborating institutions used their own protocols to collect whole blood in K2EDTA tubes. For TCRbeta analysis, collaborators shipped samples in one of three forms: frozen whole blood, isolated PBMCs, or DNA extracted from either of those sample types. Points the paper makes about the study in general: How much clinical and demographic metadata was included differed by source and by participant, and the metadata was provided uncurated.

Notes on this clone: No cognate antigen has been identified for it. Base-call qualities are not available, and no considerably larger clone is one nucleotide away.

TCRbeta CDR3 regions were amplified from genomic DNA using the immunoSEQ Assay, a bias-controlled multiplex PCR. The study's own analysis went as follows. The number of nucleated cells in each sample was estimated from the amplification of reference gene primers within the assay. To quantify the absolute abundance of each unique TCRbeta CDR3 rearrangement, sequence reads were collapsed and filtered. Productive Simpson clonality was computed per sample as the square root of Simpson's diversity index over productive rearrangements. TCRdb retrieved this table from immuneACCESS and kept in-frame rearrangements only. Not all clones are present; in checked studies, unresolved V genes account for under half, and no reason is known for the remainder. V and J calls and clone size are given by that table; D and trimming were obtained from the DNA. The sample table holds about 210,000 clones, of which less than 90% were seen once. The biggest ten clones account for approximately 0.75% of the sample.

The CDR3 has 15 amino acids, counting the end cysteine and phenylalanine. The retained sequence is limited to the CDR3, 45 bases, with the frame set at the first base. The germline V gene (reference sequence) provides CDR1 SGHKS and CDR2 YYEKEE. V sheds 0 bases and J sheds 3 bases, leaving 13 bases between their ends. The sample taken for sequencing was peripheral blood. The TCR was taken from a woman in her seventies with acute or convalescent COVID-19. Recombination joined TRBV5-5 with TRBJ2-7; the D region possibly corresponds to TRBD2 (6 bases align). The sequence in DNA is TGTGCCAGCAGCTTGGACGGTGGAGGGATCTACGAGCAGTACTTC. Its product reads: CASSLDGGGIYEQYF.